The sequence of this T cell receptor beta chain was determined in a study of blood T cell repertoires in COVID-19. Across the study: Acute and convalescent COVID-19 specimens originated in the United States, Italy and Spain. The analysed material was cDNA or gDNA that came from T cells, B-cell-depleted T cells, or PBMCs.

This CDR3 has 15 residues. CDR1 is MNHEY and CDR2 is SVGAGI in the germline V gene. The ends were cut back, 0 bases at V and 4 bases at J, with 9 bases in the middle. In the original processing: Reference gene primer amplification gave nucleated cell count estimates. Method: immunoSEQ multiplex PCR; TCRdb's copy keeps in-frame clones and lacks some. Clone size and the V and J calls come from that table; the DNA yielded D and trimming. Of around 100,000 clones in the sample, roughly nine tenths were seen once. The sequenced sample was peripheral blood. This rearrangement joins TRBV6-5 to TRBJ2-2; TRBD1 is a possible D gene (5 bases). The TCR comes from a man aged 45-65 years with active COVID-19. CDR3 nucleotide sequence: TGTGCCAGCAGTTACTCGACAGCAGCCACCGGGGAGCTGTTTTTT. It specifies CASSYSTAATGELFF.